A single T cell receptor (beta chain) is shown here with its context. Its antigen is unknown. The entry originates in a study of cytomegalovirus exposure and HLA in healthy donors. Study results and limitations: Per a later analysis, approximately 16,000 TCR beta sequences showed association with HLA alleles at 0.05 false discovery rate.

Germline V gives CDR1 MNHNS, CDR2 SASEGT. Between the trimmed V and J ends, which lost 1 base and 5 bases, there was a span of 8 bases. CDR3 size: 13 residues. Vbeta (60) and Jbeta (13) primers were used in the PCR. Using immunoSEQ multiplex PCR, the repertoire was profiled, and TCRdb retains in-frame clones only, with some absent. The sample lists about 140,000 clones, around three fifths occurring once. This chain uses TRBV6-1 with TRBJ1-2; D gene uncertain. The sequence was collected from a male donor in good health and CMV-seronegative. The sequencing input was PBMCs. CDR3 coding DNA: TGTGCCAGCAGTGAAGTACTAGATTATGGCTACACCTTC. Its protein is CASSEVLDYGYTF.